The present T cell receptor (beta chain) was sequenced within a study of graft-versus-host responses after intestinal transplantation. Study-level information: Grafts that recipients had were multivisceral, liver-intestinal, or isolated intestinal transplants. Notes on the study in general: Some GvH clones appeared in ileal mucosa or blood before recipient bone marrow. Early post-transplant declines in HvG were associated with peak levels of circulating GvH clones. In patients with graft-donor T cell macrochimerism, allograft graft-versus-host to host-versus-graft clonal ratios were high.

Clones were sequenced by immunoSEQ multiplex PCR, and TCRdb holds only the in-frame ones, with some missing. Of 80,000 to 95,000 clones listed, under 95% are singletons. As concerns this clone: The antigen is unknown.

CDR1 SGDLS and CDR2 YYNGEE come from the germline V gene. CDR3 length: 12 residues. Trimming took off 0 bases at V and 9 bases at J, with 7 bases between the two ends. This specimen was unstimulated CD8+ T cells sorted from spleen or lymph node cells, taken before intestinal transplant. V gene TRBV9 combines with J gene TRBJ2-1; a possible D gene is TRBD1 (6 bases). The sequence derives from a human donor who received an intestinal transplant. CDR3 in amino acids: CASSVGGPEQFF. The CDR3 DNA follows: TGTGCCAGCAGCGTAGGGGGGCCTGAGCAGTTCTTC. The full variable domain, completed using reference TRBV9 and TRBJ2-1, is DSGVTQTPKHLITATGQRVTLRCSPRSGDLSVYWYQQSLDQGLQFLIQYYNGEERAKGNILERFSAQQFPDLHSELNLSSLELGDSALYFCASSVGGPEQFFGPGTRLTVL.